The entry that follows covers one TCR beta chain sequence. Its specificity is unknown. Sequencing used immunoSEQ multiplex PCR; TCRdb keeps in-frame clones, though not all of them. The repertoire holds some 140,000 clones, with just under 85% as singletons. The donors were in the roughly 130-subject validation cohort; that cohort was separate from the roughly 730-subject first cohort. The sample comes from a study of cytomegalovirus exposure and HLA in healthy donors. Overall study results and limits: Researchers reported that a few CMV-associated chains were confirmed in vitro as CMV antigen-specific.

The clonotype was recovered from a man aged 25 to 45 in good health and CMV-seropositive. The sample was PBMCs.

The CDR3 loop reads CASSLEQGLYGYTF. Written as DNA, the CDR3 is TGTGCCAGCAGCCTAGAACAGGGCCTCTATGGCTACACCTTC. The V gene is TRBV7-9, the J gene TRBJ1-2, with D perhaps TRBD1 (6 bases). The germline V gene encodes CDR1 SEHNR and CDR2 FQNEAQ (reference sequence). V was shortened by 5 bases and J by 4 bases, with 14 bases between the two germline ends. The CDR3 contains 14 residues.